The 2 T cell receptor beta chains presented below share a single source sample, sequenced in a study of T cell responses to AZD1222 COVID-19 vaccine. Some clones are missing from TCRdb's copy, which holds only in-frame ones; the method was immunoSEQ multiplex PCR. This sample has about 140,000 clones; approximately 93% occur once, and the top ten carry 0.75% to 1%. Sequencing used peripheral blood, obtained on day 0 of MenACWY control vaccination. Receptors were obtained from an adult in good health.

CDR3 DNA: TGTGCCAGCAGCCCCGGGGGCCAGGGAGGTAGCGAAAAACTGTTTTTT. Protein product: CASSPGGQGGSEKLFF. The rearrangement links TRBV7-9 to TRBJ1-4; the D gene is possibly TRBD1 (6 bases). Deletions cut 5 bases from V and 8 bases from J, with 21 bases between. The CDR3 covers 16 residues. Germline V gene data show CDR1 as SEHNR and CDR2 as FQNEAQ (reference sequence).

This clone appeared a single time. CDR3 amino acids: CATSELDSRLKNIQYF. The DNA of the CDR3 is TGTGCCACCAGTGAGTTGGACAGCAGACTCAAAAACATTCAGTACTTC. The chain recombines TRBV24-1 with TRBJ2-4, with D tentatively TRBD1 (6 bases). Trimming removed 4 bases at V and 3 bases at J, with 15 bases between. This CDR3 is 16 amino acids long. Germline V lookup: CDR1 KGHDR, CDR2 SFDVKD.